The rows below give T cell receptor beta chains drawn from one sample of a study of long-term antiretroviral therapy in people with HIV. Here immunoSEQ multiplex PCR was the method, and the copy in TCRdb shows in-frame clones only, minus some. The sample records about 19,000 clones, around 80% being singletons. Sequencing was performed on unsorted PBMCs, taken 0.5 years before starting antiretroviral therapy. The receptors derive from a woman aged 50 to 65 with HIV. The CDR3 runs from the conserved cysteine through the conserved F or W. The order of the fields is J gene, clone size, V gene, CDR3 protein. Not all rows give a size; the values are once, few, many and, for expanded clones, a class.

TRBJ2-5 . TRBV19 CASRKRGDRTQYF
TRBJ2-7 . TRBV21-1 CASSKREQYF
TRBJ1-1 . TRBV7-9 CASRSDRDTEAFF
TRBJ1-5 once TRBV15 CATSRDKNQPQHF
TRBJ1-1 . TRBV19 CASSTPGTRGPGTEAFF
TRBJ2-2 few TRBV19 CASSIGLGPGELFF
TRBJ2-5 . TRBV7-8 CASSLAGRMGFQETQYF
TRBJ2-1 . TRBV11-2 CASSLEAFANEQFF
TRBJ2-2 . TRBV6-6 CASSYRTTSNTGELFF
TRBJ2-5 . TRBV30 CAWSTDRFRAGGKRETQYF
TRBJ2-5 . TRBV7-2 CASSLGLLAGGLETQYF
TRBJ1-2 . TRBV10-3 CAISAGPGGRFYGYTF
TRBJ1-1 once TRBV6-4 CAIRGRGAFF
TRBJ1-3 . TRBV28 CASSRGGIGNTIYF
TRBJ2-1 . TRBV13 CASRHGQVLHNEQFF